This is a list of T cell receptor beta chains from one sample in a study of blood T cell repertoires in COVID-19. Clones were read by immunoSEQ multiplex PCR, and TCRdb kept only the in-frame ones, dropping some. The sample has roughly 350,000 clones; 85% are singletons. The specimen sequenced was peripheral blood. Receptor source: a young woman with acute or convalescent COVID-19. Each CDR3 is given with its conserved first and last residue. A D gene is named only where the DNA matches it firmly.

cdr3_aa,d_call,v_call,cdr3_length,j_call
CASSEVAGGIDGYTF,TRBD1,TRBV6-4,15,TRBJ1-2
CASREAREKLFF,.,TRBV28,12,TRBJ1-4
CASSPGTLNYGYTF,.,TRBV5-6,14,TRBJ1-2
CACGGQNTAYEQYF,.,TRBV30,14,TRBJ2-7
CASSYTGSQETQYF,.,TRBV6-5,14,TRBJ2-5
CASSEDSSYNSPLHF,.,TRBV19,15,TRBJ1-6
CASRPRQGKYEKLFF,TRBD1,TRBV28,15,TRBJ1-4
CASSLIYSGDTGELFF,.,TRBV5-6,16,TRBJ2-2
CASSPTDSIQETQYF,.,TRBV9,15,TRBJ2-5
CASSDTAGAGETQYF,.,TRBV19,15,TRBJ2-5
CASSLISEQFF,.,TRBV7-8,11,TRBJ2-1
CASSVGAQGQGYGYTF,TRBD1,TRBV9,16,TRBJ1-2
CASSSARVLAEAFF,.,TRBV21-1,14,TRBJ1-1
CASSNRGPSNSPLHF,TRBD1,TRBV2,15,TRBJ1-6
CASGLGTVGNTIYF,.,TRBV28,14,TRBJ1-3
CASDGQRNTEAFF,.,TRBV2,13,TRBJ1-1
CSVEGQGATEAFF,TRBD1,TRBV29-1,13,TRBJ1-1
CASGPSGGKEKLFF,TRBD1,TRBV27,14,TRBJ1-4
CASSQRTPYEQYF,.,TRBV3-1/TRBV3-2,13,TRBJ2-7
CASRLDRNNEKLFF,.,TRBV6-5,14,TRBJ1-4
CASSYKRWNEQFF,.,TRBV27,13,TRBJ2-1
CASSQAPTGTSAEWSYNEQFF,TRBD2,TRBV4-1,21,TRBJ2-1
CASSWVLTGEDTQYF,TRBD1,TRBV5-6,15,TRBJ2-3
CASSYAGGVGEQFF,TRBD2,TRBV6-6,14,TRBJ2-1
CASSYGTGTVHSPLHF,TRBD1,TRBV6-6,16,TRBJ1-6
CASTLVLAVETYNEQFF,TRBD2,TRBV2,17,TRBJ2-1
CSVPGWFGENTEAFF,.,TRBV29-1,15,TRBJ1-1
CASSLKGQLAQFNYGYTF,.,TRBV5-1,18,TRBJ1-2
CATSDGDWFGGYTF,.,TRBV24-1,14,TRBJ1-2
CASSLREVGGYTF,.,TRBV12-3/TRBV12-4,13,TRBJ1-2
CASSRNFVENYGYTF,.,TRBV28,15,TRBJ1-2
CASSLGSGHEETQYF,.,TRBV5-1,15,TRBJ2-5
CATKGGGSNYGYTF,.,TRBV27,14,TRBJ1-2
CASSLQWSTDTQYF,.,TRBV2,14,TRBJ2-3
CASSVGIGGAGDTEAFF,.,TRBV9,17,TRBJ1-1
CASSEGAGEQFF,.,TRBV18,12,TRBJ2-1
CASSLSLGGNTEAFF,.,TRBV7-8,15,TRBJ1-1
CASSLLLTDTQYF,.,TRBV5-8,13,TRBJ2-3
CASSPRSGTEAFF,.,TRBV4-1,13,TRBJ1-1
CASSLENMNTEAFF,.,TRBV5-1,14,TRBJ1-1
CASSNSRGDYEQYF,.,TRBV21-1,14,TRBJ2-7
CASRPSRSGYNEQFF,.,TRBV2,15,TRBJ2-1
CASSSLRQGYNSPLHF,.,TRBV5-6,16,TRBJ1-6
CASSFMGREAFF,.,TRBV5-6,12,TRBJ1-1
CASSPFGWDMNTEAFF,.,TRBV11-2,16,TRBJ1-1
CASSEAYWSGQDTEAFF,.,TRBV6-1,17,TRBJ1-1
CASSYGGTGRNDEQYF,TRBD1,TRBV6-6,16,TRBJ2-7
CASSDRTYGYTF,.,TRBV2,12,TRBJ1-2
CASSPGLGEVIEQFF,TRBD2,TRBV7-9,15,TRBJ2-1